The 5 T cell receptor beta chains reported below all come from one sample, sequenced in a study of identical twins. TCRdb re-derived calls from the 5' RACE reads in MiXCR, one entry per CDR3 protein. The data show 1.5 million to 2 million distinct CDR3 sequences, around a third seen once. The sequenced material came from cord blood. Receptor source: a newborn girl in good health.

The chain combines TRBV10-1 with TRBJ2-7; 7 bases map to TRBD2. The CDR3 has 14 amino acids. V trimming: 4 bases; J trimming: 2 bases; junction bases outside the gene matches: 5. CDR1 and CDR2 (germline): WNHNN, SYGVQD (reference sequence). For the CDR3, the DNA is TGCGCCAGCAGTGGGTATCGGGGGGCCTACGAGCAGTACTTC. This gives the protein CASSGYRGAYEQYF.

V is TRBV20-1 and J is TRBJ2-3; 11 bases match TRBD2. From germline, CDR1 is DFQATT and CDR2 SNEGSKA (reference sequence). Trimming took 8 bases from V and 7 from J; bases not matched to a gene: 11. CDR3 size: 14 residues. The CDR3 sequence is CSTISGRARHTQYF. CDR3 nucleotides: TGCAGTACTATTAGCGGGAGGGCCAGGCATACGCAGTATTTT.

This clonotype was counted between two and nine times. V is TRBV28 and J is TRBJ2-3; a possible D gene is TRBD2 (6 bases). Trimming took off 0 bases at V and 0 bases at J, with 13 bases between the two ends. The germline CDR1 and CDR2 sequences are MDHEN and SYDVKM. The CDR3 totals 17 residues. The CDR3 here is CASSLWDLSGSTDTQYF. In DNA, the CDR3 is TGTGCCAGCAGTTTATGGGACCTCAGCGGGAGCACAGATACGCAGTATTTT.

J is TRBJ2-4 and V is TRBV20-1; D remains unclear. The V gene lost 4 bases and the J gene lost 13 bases, with 23 bases spanning the gap. CDR3 length: 14 amino acids. Per the germline V gene, CDR1 is DFQATT and CDR2 is SNEGSKA (reference sequence). The CDR3 sequence: CSANRLVPYNEQYF. CDR3 in DNA: TGCAGTGCTAATCGGCTAGTCCCCTACAATGAGCAGTACTTC.

This clonotype was recorded at least ten times. One end of the junction fails to match germline, which may point to a read error. The chain employs TRBV5-1 and TRBJ2-1, with D perhaps TRBD1 (5 bases). The CDR3 consists of 12 residues. Germline CDR1 is SGHRS and CDR2 is YFSETQ. The CDR3 loop is CASSPTGNEQFF. The CDR3 DNA reads TGTGCCAGCAGTCCTACAGGCAATGAGCAGTTCTTC. Together with reference TRBV5-1 and TRBJ2-1, the CDR3 gives the full variable domain: KAGVTQTPRYLIKTRGQQVTLSCSPISGHRSVSWYQQTPGQGLQFLFEYFSETQRNKGNFPGRFSGRQFSNSRSEMNVSTLELGDSALYLCASSPTGNEQFFGPGTRLTVL.